These 9 T cell receptor beta chains share one sample of origin, sequenced in a study of T-cell memory formation after mild COVID-19 (dated by TCRdb to the early 2020s). The library was built by means of 5' RACE. The instrument given in TCRdb is Illumina NovaSeq 6000. TCRdb redid the processing of the public reads, applying fastp at Q25 and MiXCR, and retained in-frame beta chains. Records with the same CDR3 protein are collapsed into one entry carrying the most frequent genes and DNA. Across this sample there are over 500,000 distinct CDR3 sequences, with roughly a sixth seen only once. Of the sample, around 7.8% falls within the top ten clones. Sequencing used PBMCs or a T cell subset sorted from them (not recorded which). The receptors shown here come from an adult woman who had mild COVID-19 (a few samples of this study predate the infection). The sample titles of this study are shuffled in the database, so cell type and time point are left out; the donor was told from shared clones.

The rearrangement uses TRBV7-9 and TRBJ2-7; 8 bases match TRBD2. With 5 bases clipped from V and 6 bases from J, the junction kept 12 bases outside the gene matches. This CDR3 region has 15 residues. Germline V gene lookup returns CDR1 SEHNR and CDR2 FQNEAQ (reference sequence). The CDR3 loop is CASSRTSPTLGEQYF. Written as DNA, the CDR3 is TGTGCCAGCAGCCGGACTAGCCCGACCCTCGGCGAGCAGTACTTC.

This clonotype was found many times. Sequence at one end of the junction differs from germline and may be a read error. The J gene is TRBJ2-3, the V gene TRBV7-9, with D uncertain. Germline assignment: CDR1 SEHNR and CDR2 FQNEAQ (reference sequence). This CDR3 has 13 amino acids. The CDR3 DNA reads TGTGCCAGCAGCTTTTACAGCACGGATACGCAGTATTTT. It yields the protein CASSFYSTDTQYF.

The chain has TRBV27 and TRBJ2-7; tentatively, D is TRBD2 (7 bases). CDR3 length equals 15 residues. V was pared by 3 bases and J by 6 bases, with 18 bases between. CDR1 is MNHEY and CDR2 is SMNVEV in the germline V gene (reference sequence). This CDR3 is CASSFITRGGSEQYF. DNA of the CDR3: TGTGCCAGCAGTTTCATTACCAGGGGAGGGAGCGAGCAGTACTTC.

CDR3 sequence reads: CASSYIRQGGRGYTF. The CDR3 region has the DNA TGTGCCAGCAGTTACATTCGACAGGGTGGTCGTGGCTACACCTTC. The chain couples TRBV6-5 to TRBJ1-2; TRBD1 matches at 7 bases. This CDR3 spans 15 amino acids. The germline gives CDR1 MNHEY, CDR2 SVGAGI. J gave up 7 bases and V 2 bases, and 10 bases lay outside the gene matches.

This clonotype was seen a handful of times. The V and J genes are TRBV6-5 and TRBJ2-7; D gene uncertain. Germline lookup yields CDR1 MNHEY and CDR2 SVGAGI. Trimming removed 5 bases from V and 5 bases from J, with 16 bases in between. The CDR3 contains 14 residues. As DNA, the CDR3 is TGTGCCAGCAGTCCCTACGGTAAACCCAACGAGCAGTACTTC. This codes for CASSPYGKPNEQYF.

This chain links TRBV24-1 with TRBJ1-1; 7 bases map to TRBD1. In germline, CDR1 is KGHDR, CDR2 SFDVKD. The V and J ends lost 4 bases and 5 bases, in that order; junction bases with no gene match: 6. This CDR3 has 14 amino acids. The CDR3: CATSDSTGWTEAFF. The CDR3 DNA sequence: TGTGCCACCAGTGACTCGACAGGGTGGACTGAAGCTTTCTTT.

This clonotype occurred a few times. The chain recombines TRBV15 with TRBJ2-2; TRBD1 or TRBD2 may be the D gene (6 bases each). The CDR3 runs 14 residues. Trimming pared 5 bases from V and 1 base from J, leaving 8 bases between. Per germline, CDR1 LNHNV and CDR2 YYDKDF (reference sequence). CDR3 sequence reads: CATSRGRNTGELFF. The CDR3 bases are TGTGCCACCAGCCGGGGGCGGAACACCGGGGAGCTGTTTTTT.

This clonotype was observed a handful of times. The chain recombines TRBV4-2 with TRBJ2-1; D gene uncertain. The germline V gene has CDR1 LGHNA and CDR2 YNFKEQ. The germline V and J ends were trimmed by 1 base and 2 bases, with 6 bases remaining between them. The CDR3 has 14 amino acids. CDR3 coding DNA: TGTGCCAGCAGCCAAGGGGGTGCCTACAATGAGCAGTTCTTC. It specifies CASSQGGAYNEQFF.

Many counts were recorded for this clonotype. The rearrangement links TRBV6-6 to TRBJ2-3; 7 bases match TRBD1. The CDR3 spans 14 residues. With V trimmed by 4 bases and J by 0 bases, 1 base remained unmatched. Germline V gene data show CDR1 as MNHNY and CDR2 as SVGAGI (reference sequence). The CDR3 here is CASSWGQSTDTQYF. In nucleotides, the CDR3 is TGTGCCAGCAGTTGGGGACAGAGCACAGATACGCAGTATTTT.